This TCR beta chain came from a study of T-cell memory formation after mild COVID-19. TCRdb recomputed calls from the 5' RACE reads with MiXCR, one row per CDR3 protein. Among nearly 200,000 distinct CDR3 sequences listed, around 16% were seen once. V lost 4 bases and J 2 bases, leaving 10 bases between the germline ends. The CDR3 sequence is 14 residues long. Germline V gene lookup returns CDR1 SGHTA and CDR2 FQGNSA. The sequencing sample was made of PBMCs or a T cell subset sorted from them (not recorded which). This rearrangement joins TRBV7-2 to TRBJ2-3; D call uncertain. The sequence derives from an adult woman who had mild COVID-19 (a few samples of this study predate the infection). Cell type and time point are not known. The CDR3 loop reads CASSYRLPTDTQYF. In DNA, the CDR3 is TGTGCCAGCAGCTACCGACTCCCCACAGATACGCAGTATTTT.